This T cell receptor beta chain emerged from a study of blood T cell repertoires in COVID-19 (dated by TCRdb to the early 2020s). About the study as a whole: Samples covering the acute and convalescent phases of COVID-19 were provided by collaborators in the United States, Italy and Spain. The samples were drawn from two sources: the first 160 participants of the ongoing ImmuneRACE study, and 1,200 or so subjects contributed by 6 global collaborators. The repertoires were released in a freely available public database meant as a resource for research on the immune response to SARS-CoV-2. Deeply sampled blood TCRbeta repertoires from subjects exposed to, actively infected with, or recovered from COVID-19 were included in the dataset. Sample metadata almost always included a de-identified subject ID, COVID-19 status, age in years and sex. The prospective study material was composed of cDNA or gDNA derived from T cells, B-cell-depleted T cells, or PBMCs. Where HLA class I and class II types were available, the types were taken from metadata supplied by the sample provider, not from assay-based typing.

In the prospective study, participants were roughly 18 to 100 years old, resided in about 25 geographic areas of the United States, and were enrolled through a virtual design. Cohort assignment in the prospective study relied on participant-reported clinical history from a screening survey and a study questionnaire. Each participant in the prospective study had whole blood, serum and a nasopharyngeal or oropharyngeal swab collected by mobile phlebotomists. Additional blood draws and questionnaires over an approximately two-month period could optionally be provided by prospective study participants. Blood samples from the prospective study were shipped frozen or at room temperature prior to DNA extraction. V ends up 4 bases short and J 3 bases short, with an unmatched junction base count of 7. The CDR3, cysteine through phenylalanine, is 14 amino acids long. The kept DNA is CDR3 alone, 42 bases in frame from the first base. The germline V gene sets CDR1 to SGDLS and CDR2 to YYNGEE.

As concerns this clone: The specificity of this receptor is unknown. Base qualities were left out, and no much larger clone turns up one base away.

TCRbeta CDR3 regions were amplified from genomic DNA by means of the immunoSEQ Assay, a bias-controlled multiplex PCR. The source study handled its data this way. Within the assay, amplification of reference gene primers was used to estimate how many nucleated cells each sample contained. To quantify the absolute abundance of each unique TCRbeta CDR3 rearrangement, sequence reads were collapsed and filtered. For each sample, productive Simpson clonality was calculated as the square root of Simpson's diversity index across productive rearrangements. The table was pulled from immuneACCESS by TCRdb, which kept in-frame rearrangements only. Such tables lose some clones; where checked, under half of the loss comes from unresolved V genes, and the rest has no known cause. That table supplies the V and J calls and clone size; D and trimming were determined from the DNA. This sample is represented by over 300,000 clones; around 89% of them were singletons. The ten largest make up 0.97% of the sample.

General conclusions and limits of the study: How much clinical and demographic metadata was included differed by source and by participant, and the metadata was provided uncurated.

This clonotype was sampled from a woman aged 25 to 39 with acute COVID-19. The V gene is TRBV9 and the J gene is TRBJ2-7, with TRBD1 identical over 7 junction bases. The sample consisted of PBMCs or T cells enriched from blood (not recorded which). The CDR3 region: CASSPPTGIYEQYF. The DNA sequence follows: TGTGCCAGCAGCCCCCCGACAGGGATCTACGAGCAGTACTTC. The reference TRBV9 and TRBJ2-7 proteins fill in what lies around the CDR3, so the full variable domain reads DSGVTQTPKHLITATGQRVTLRCSPRSGDLSVYWYQQSLDQGLQFLIQYYNGEERAKGNILERFSAQQFPDLHSELNLSSLELGDSALYFCASSPPTGIYEQYFGPGTRLTVT.